This entry features one TCR beta chain sequence. Its target antigen remains unknown. There are no base qualities to consult, and no much larger clone falls within one base. The data derive from a study of CD8+CD57+ T cells in acquired aplastic anemia (dated by TCRdb to between 2017 and 2018). Regarding the complete study: On average, sorted CD4+ and CD8+ cells yielded 2.5 to 3.5 ug of extracted DNA, with a range of roughly 0.18 to 30 ug. Healthy donor samples averaged about 10 million reads for CD4+ and roughly 11 million for CD8+ cells. Broader findings and caveats from the paper: Twenty-nine CD8+ CDR3 sequences were shared between patients and controls but appeared highly expressed in patients and within their immunodominant clones. Patients and healthy controls showed no significant difference in CD8+ Simpson's diversity (P=0.060).

Germline trimming: 1 base from V, 4 bases from J; junction bases outside gene matches: 2. CDR1 and CDR2, looked up from the germline V gene (reference sequence), are LNHNV and YYDKDF. There are 15 amino acids in the CDR3, from cysteine to phenylalanine inclusive. Just the 45-base CDR3 DNA is kept, in frame starting at base 1. In the study, sorted CD4+ and CD8+ blood T cells from patients with severe aplastic anemia and from healthy subjects underwent deep sequencing of TCR repertoires. Ficoll-Paque density gradient centrifugation was used to isolate peripheral blood mononuclear cells. Before DNA extraction, CD4+ and CD8+ T cells were sorted with FACS or magnetic beads. Genomic DNA was used as template for profiling of TCR beta VDJ combinations and CDR3 sequences. An Illumina HiSeq 2000 was the platform used for TCR repertoire sequencing. From the authors' description of their analysis: TRBV/TRBJ rearrangement plots, CDR3 size and DJ length profiles, and Simpson's diversity index were used to evaluate the repertoires. The immunodominant clone was defined as the most abundant DNA sequence in deep sequencing data. CDR3 amino acid sequences were checked for sharing across subjects and were also compared against the VDJdb database and published repertoires. TCRdb reran the public reads through fastp at Q25 and MiXCR, keeping productive beta chains. Each CDR3 protein appears once, grouped with its most common genes and DNA. The authors' filters were not applied to this entry. This sample holds around 230,000 distinct CDR3 sequences; roughly 57% were observed only once. Over 25% of the sample lies in the top ten.

The TCR sequence derives from a human donor in good health. The sequenced material came from sorted CD4+, CD8+, or CD8+CD57+ T cells (not recorded which) from PBMCs. The chain uses TRBV15 and TRBJ2-3; TRBD2 agrees with 10 junctional bases. The CDR3 reads as follows: CATSRGSGGSDTQYF. The DNA sequence is TGTGCCACCAGCAGAGGTAGCGGGGGGTCAGATACGCAGTATTTT.